The entry that follows covers one T cell receptor beta chain sequence. Its antigen is unknown. Per-nucleotide qualities are absent, and no much larger clonotype sits a single base away. Using the deep immunoSEQ assay, multiplex PCR amplified TCR CDR3 regions from genomic DNA. Extracted genomic DNA from each cell subset was distributed evenly across all wells of several immunoSEQ 96-well plates, and each plate was treated as a replicate. Each replicate PCR for unsorted PBMC received about 0.3 ug genomic DNA, equal to about 30,000 T cell genomes. Genomic DNA from unsorted PBMC was sequenced over ten immunoSEQ deep assay plates. Purified libraries were quantified with a Qubit 3.0 fluorometer, sized on a Bioanalyzer 2100, and re-quantified with the KAPA Library Quantification kit. Every immunoSEQ 96-well plate was sequenced on a separate single-read 150-cycle Illumina NextSeq 550 flow cell. The original methods were these. The immunoSEQ output contained only junctional sequences without quality scores, so filtering could not match that applied to full-length reads. Sequences were annotated with PyIR, a Python wrapper for IgBLAST v1.9, and V/J genes and CDR3 were assigned using IMGT germline references. Reads were filtered out if the reads had weak V/J assignments (E-value above 1e-6), no CDR3, stop codons, out-of-frame junctions, or ambiguous translated residues. A V3J clonotype was defined by an identical inferred V gene, J gene, and CDR3 amino acid sequence. Percentage overlap between repertoires was calculated by dividing the number of shared unique clonotypes by the size of the smaller repertoire. Richness of each repertoire was evaluated using RTK rarefaction, the Chao1 estimator, and Recon v2.1 estimates of unobserved clonotypes. Sourced from immuneACCESS, this table was stored by TCRdb with only in-frame sequences that have V and J called. A share of the clones is absent; for the studies checked, an unresolved V gene accounts for under half, and the remainder has no known explanation. D and trimming were read from the DNA, whereas the V and J calls and clone size are those reported in that table. The sample table lists about 480,000 clones, around 79% of them with a count of one. Under 15% of the sample comes from the top ten.

This record comes from a study of shared clonotypes between healthy human individuals (dated by TCRdb to about 2020). General notes on the study: The cohort included three men and a couple of women between 18 and 49 years of age. To estimate repertoire size and how much clonotype sharing occurs between individuals, the study deeply sequenced the blood TCR repertoires of roughly 5 healthy adults. Libraries were prepared and TCR repertoires were sequenced by different laboratories using diverse techniques, in order to increase sequencing depth and limit assay-specific biases. Each donor's leukapheresis produced roughly between roughly 0.85 and 9 billion PBMCs.

What the work shows at the level of the full study, not this receptor alone: Pairwise subsampling led to the expectation that sequencing depth would affect the degree of clonotype sharing among donors. Sampling was restricted to blood, and TCR repertoires in tissues likely differ from the TCR repertoires found in blood. Because the study included only a small number of donors, the genetic and exposure-history diversity represented was limited.

Healthy HIV-negative adults with no recently reported acute infections or vaccinations were included as donors. Only Caucasian adults living in Nashville, Tennessee, USA were represented among the donors. For unsorted samples, roughly 91 million PBMCs were counted, and genomic DNA was extracted using the QIAamp DNA Blood Mini kit. After blood collection by leukapheresis, PBMCs were isolated using Ficoll-Histopaque density gradient centrifugation and then cryopreserved in the vapor phase of liquid nitrogen. This receptor was taken from a woman aged 40 to 49 in good health. Some clones in this sample may be carry-over from other donors' samples. Sequencing input: PBMCs.

The CDR3 protein is CASSLTLWGYTF. The nucleotides are TGTGCCAGCAGCTTAACCCTTTGGGGCTACACCTTC. This sequence uses TRBV11-2 and TRBJ1-2; the D gene is unclear. As encoded in the germline V gene, CDR1 is SGHAT while CDR2 is FQNNGV. V loses 2 bases of germline sequence and J loses 8 bases, and the interval between the two ends is 9 bases. Counted from cysteine to phenylalanine, this CDR3 has 12 amino acids. Left in the record is the CDR3 DNA by itself, 36 bases read in frame from the first base.